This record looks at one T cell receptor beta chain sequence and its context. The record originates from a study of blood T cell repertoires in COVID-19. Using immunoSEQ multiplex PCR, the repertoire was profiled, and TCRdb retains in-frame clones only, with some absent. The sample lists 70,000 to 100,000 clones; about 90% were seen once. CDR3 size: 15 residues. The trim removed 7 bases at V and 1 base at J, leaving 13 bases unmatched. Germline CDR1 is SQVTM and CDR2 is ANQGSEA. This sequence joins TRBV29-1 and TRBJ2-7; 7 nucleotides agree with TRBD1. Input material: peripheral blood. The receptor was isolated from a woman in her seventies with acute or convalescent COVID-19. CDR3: CSARQGASNSYEQYF. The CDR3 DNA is TGCAGCGCTCGACAGGGAGCATCAAATTCCTACGAGCAGTACTTC.